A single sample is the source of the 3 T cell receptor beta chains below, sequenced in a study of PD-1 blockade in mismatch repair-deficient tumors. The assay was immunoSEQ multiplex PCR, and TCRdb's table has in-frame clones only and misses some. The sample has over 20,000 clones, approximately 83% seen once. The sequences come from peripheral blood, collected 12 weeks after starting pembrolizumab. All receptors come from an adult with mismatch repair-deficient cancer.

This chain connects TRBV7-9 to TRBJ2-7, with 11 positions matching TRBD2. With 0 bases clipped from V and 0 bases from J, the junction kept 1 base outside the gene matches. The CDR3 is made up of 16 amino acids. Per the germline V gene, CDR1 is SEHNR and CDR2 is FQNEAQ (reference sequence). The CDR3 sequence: CASSLATSGSSYEQYF. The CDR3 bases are TGTGCCAGCAGCTTAGCCACTAGCGGGAGCTCCTACGAGCAGTACTTC.

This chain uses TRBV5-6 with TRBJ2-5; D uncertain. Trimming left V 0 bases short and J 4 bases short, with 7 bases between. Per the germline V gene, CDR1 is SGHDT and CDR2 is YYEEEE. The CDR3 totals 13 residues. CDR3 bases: TGTGCCAGCAGCTTGGCAGGTTCAGAGACCCAGTACTTC. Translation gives CASSLAGSETQYF.

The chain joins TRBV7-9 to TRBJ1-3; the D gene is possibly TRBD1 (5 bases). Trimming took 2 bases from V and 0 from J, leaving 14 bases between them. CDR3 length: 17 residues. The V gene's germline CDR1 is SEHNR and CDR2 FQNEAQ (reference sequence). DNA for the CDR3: TGTGCCAGCAGCTTATCGGGGGTGGGCCTCTCTGGAAACACCATATATTTT. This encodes CASSLSGVGLSGNTIYF.